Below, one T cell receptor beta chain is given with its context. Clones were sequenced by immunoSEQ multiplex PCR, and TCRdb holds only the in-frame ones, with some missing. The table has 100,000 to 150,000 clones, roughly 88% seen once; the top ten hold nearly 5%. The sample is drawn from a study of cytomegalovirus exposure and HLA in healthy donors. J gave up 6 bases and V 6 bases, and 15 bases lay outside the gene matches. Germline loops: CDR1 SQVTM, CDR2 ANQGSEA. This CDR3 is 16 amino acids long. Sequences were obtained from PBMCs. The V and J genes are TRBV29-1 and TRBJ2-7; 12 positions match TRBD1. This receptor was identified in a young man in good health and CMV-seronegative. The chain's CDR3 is CSVEMGQGALLGEQYF. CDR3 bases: TGCAGCGTGGAGATGGGACAGGGGGCCCTATTGGGCGAGCAGTACTTC.